These 14 T cell receptor beta chains came from one sample sequenced in a study of blood T cells in healthy people across ages. PCR was performed a second time for about 7 to 12 cycles using a sample-barcoded 5' primer and a J-beta primer mix. MiXCR, applied by TCRdb to the 5' RACE reads, yields one record per CDR3 protein. Found here are fewer than 1,200,000 distinct CDR3 sequences, less than 25% of them singletons; the top ten hold about 0.72%. These data were also reused for a study on T cells of mothers and their children.

The sequenced sample consisted of blood. Every receptor here comes from a girl aged 2-10 years in good health.

This clonotype occurred a few times. This chain uses TRBV6-5 with TRBJ2-5, with no clear D. The DNA end is a closer match to TRBJ2-7, so the J assignment may be wrong. The CDR3 contains 17 residues. The V gene's germline CDR1 is MNHEY and CDR2 SVGAGI. DNA for the CDR3: TGTGCCAGCAGTTACGGTCCACCTACGGGCCGGGTTGGCGAGCAGTACTTC. Translating it yields CASSYGPPTGRVGEQYF.

This clonotype was seen more than once but under ten times. The chain carries TRBV27 and TRBJ2-5, with TRBD1 as a possible D gene (6 bases). The V end was cut by 6 bases, the J end by 5 bases, with 19 bases between. CDR3 length: 15 amino acids. Germline assignment: CDR1 MNHEY and CDR2 SMNVEV (reference sequence). The CDR3 DNA reads TGTGCCAGCAGGGGTTGGGGGCTAGGGGAGGAGACCCAGTACTTC. The encoded protein is CASRGWGLGEETQYF.

The CDR3 coding sequence is TGTGCCAGCAGCCCAAGACTAGCGGGAGGGCCTAATCAGGAGCAGTTCTTC. It is translated as CASSPRLAGGPNQEQFF. The chain links TRBV11-2 to TRBJ2-5, with 14 positions matching TRBD2. The DNA matches TRBJ2-1 better at its end, which makes the J call doubtful. The CDR3 sequence is 17 residues long. Germline lookup yields CDR1 SGHAT and CDR2 FQNNGV.

The chain couples TRBV7-2 to TRBJ2-2; D possibly corresponds to TRBD2 (7 bases). V was cut by 2 bases and J by 5 bases, with 18 bases left in between. The CDR3 is made up of 17 amino acids. Germline V gene data show CDR1 as SGHTA and CDR2 as FQGNSA. Here the CDR3 DNA reads TGTGCCAGCAGCTTATTTGGGCGGGGGCTGGGGACCGGGGAGCTGTTTTTT. Translating it yields CASSLFGRGLGTGELFF.

The chain's CDR3 is CASSGPGQGAPLWNEQFF. For the CDR3, the DNA is TGTGCCAGCAGTGGACCGGGACAGGGGGCTCCCCTGTGGAATGAGCAGTTCTTC. The rearrangement joins TRBV6-1 to TRBJ2-7, with TRBD1 matching 12 bases. The J call may be wrong; the DNA end is better matched by TRBJ2-1. The germline V gene encodes CDR1 MNHNS and CDR2 SASEGT. This CDR3 contains 18 residues.

This rearrangement joins TRBV27 to TRBJ2-7; 7 bases agree with TRBD1. In germline, CDR1 is MNHEY, CDR2 SMNVEV (reference sequence). CDR3 length: 12 amino acids. The junction had 6 bases not matched to a gene; V was cut back by 11 bases and J by 2 bases. The CDR3: CAVGDRPYEQYF. DNA for the CDR3: TGTGCCGTAGGGGACAGACCCTACGAGCAGTACTTC.

The chain employs TRBV3-1 and TRBJ2-5; 12 bases agree with TRBD2. CDR3 length: 16 amino acids. V trimming: 3 bases; J trimming: 1 base; junction bases outside the gene matches: 3. Germline V lookup: CDR1 LGHDT, CDR2 YNNKEL (reference sequence). CDR3 DNA sequence: TGTGCCAGCAGCCATCTGGGACTAGCGGGCCAAGAGACCCAGTACTTC. Residues: CASSHLGLAGQETQYF.

This sequence joins TRBV6-6 and TRBJ2-4, with D perhaps matching TRBD1 (6 bases). V lost 8 bases, J lost 7 bases, and 12 bases lay in between. The CDR3 runs 12 residues. In germline, CDR1 is MNHNY, CDR2 SVGAGI (reference sequence). The CDR3 region is CASGPQGNIQYF. CDR3 nucleotides: TGTGCCAGCGGTCCTCAGGGGAACATTCAGTACTTC.

This clonotype was counted between two and nine times. A junction boundary mismatches the germline segment, possibly from a read error. The chain combines TRBV7-2 with TRBJ2-3; possibly TRBD2 for D (6 bases). Germline CDR1 reads SGHTA; CDR2 reads FQGNSA. This CDR3 contains 14 residues. The CDR3 reads CASSWTQGGETQYF. In nucleotides, the CDR3 is TGTGCCAGCAGCTGGACCCAGGGAGGAGAGACCCAGTACTTT.

This chain links TRBV7-9 with TRBJ2-3, with 10 bases that match TRBD2. Germline V lookup: CDR1 SEHNR, CDR2 FQNEAQ (reference sequence). CDR3 length: 17 amino acids. J gave up 3 bases and V 4 bases, and 10 bases lay outside the gene matches. The CDR3 coding sequence is TGTGCCAGCAGCTCTTTTACATCTAGCGGGAGAACAGATACGCAGTATTTT. Translated: CASSSFTSSGRTDTQYF. Supplemented by reference TRBV7-9 and TRBJ2-3, the full variable domain reads DTGVSQNPRHKITKRGQNVTFRCDPISEHNRLYWYRQTLGQGPEFLTYFQNEAQLEKSRLLSDRFSAERPKGSFSTLEIQRTEQGDSAMYLCASSSFTSSGRTDTQYFGPGTRLTVL.

This clonotype was observed a few times. Germline is not matched at one junction end, which may reflect a read error. The chain recombines TRBV20-1 with TRBJ2-5; TRBD2 aligns across 11 bases. The CDR3 has 14 residues. Germline values: CDR1 DFQATT, CDR2 SNEGSKA (reference sequence). The CDR3 spells CSARTTSGAPEQCF. The CDR3, as DNA: TGCAGTGCTAGAACGACTAGCGGGGCTCCCGAGCAGTGCTTC.

The V gene is TRBV4-1, the J gene TRBJ2-4; 7 nucleotides line up with TRBD1. This CDR3 has 15 amino acids. The V gene end was trimmed by 0 bases and the J gene end by 7 bases; junction bases not matched to a gene: 6. Germline CDR1 reads MGHRA; CDR2 reads YSYEKL. CDR3: CASSQDTGAYNIQYF. The CDR3 DNA follows: TGCGCCAGCAGCCAAGATACAGGGGCTTACAACATTCAGTACTTC.

The CDR3: CASSPIGVGEGGRPYEQYF. CDR3 sequence (DNA): TGTGCCAGCAGCCCTATAGGAGTAGGGGAAGGGGGGAGACCCTACGAGCAGTACTTC. The chain joins TRBV12-3 or TRBV12-4 to TRBJ2-5, with D perhaps being TRBD1 or TRBD2 (6 bases each). The J call is uncertain, as TRBJ2-7 better fits the DNA end. The CDR3 covers 19 residues.

The CDR3 DNA sequence: TGTGCCAGCAGTTTGTCCAGATCTGAAGCTTTCTTT. Residues: CASSLSRSEAFF. The rearrangement uses TRBV12-3 or TRBV12-4 and TRBJ1-1, with D unclear. The CDR3 contains 12 residues. With 3 bases removed from V and 6 bases from J, the gap between germline ends came to 8 bases.